A selection of T cell receptor beta chains follows, all from one sample in a study of blood T cell repertoires in COVID-19. Libraries were prepared by immunoSEQ multiplex PCR; TCRdb keeps only in-frame clonotypes and omits some of them. Altogether more than 110,000 clones are present, under 90% being singletons, with the ten largest covering about 7%. Source material: peripheral blood. These receptors all stem from a human donor in a cohort sampled during active COVID-19. Both conserved end residues are part of each CDR3.

j_gene | v_gene | CDR3aa
TRBJ2-1 | TRBV11-3 | CASSLGGSYNEQFF
TRBJ2-4 | TRBV15 | CATSKTTGRLENIQYF
TRBJ2-2 | TRBV21-1 | CASSNPGYGPGELFF
TRBJ1-4 | TRBV6-4 | CASSPGSATNEKLFF
TRBJ2-2 | TRBV3-1/TRBV3-2 | CASSQDRAGAGNTGELFF
TRBJ1-4 | TRBV19 | CASRTVTGGNEKLFF
TRBJ2-2 | TRBV25-1 | CAAANTGELFF
TRBJ1-5 | TRBV5-5 | CASSWGDSNQPQHF
TRBJ2-7 | TRBV6-5 | CASSHSGGVYEQYF
TRBJ2-5 | TRBV19 | CASSIQGTSVETQYF
TRBJ2-3 | TRBV7-2 | CASSLVLAGVTDTQYF
TRBJ1-5 | TRBV18 | CASSLDIDQPQHF
TRBJ2-2 | TRBV4-3 | CASSQVEGATGELFF
TRBJ2-3 | TRBV3-1/TRBV3-2 | CASSQDQGGTQYF
TRBJ2-2 | TRBV25-1 | CASSPPGVNTGELFF
TRBJ2-7 | TRBV25-1 | CASRGSGAYEQYF
TRBJ2-3 | TRBV5-5 | CASSSIAGGLDTQYF
TRBJ1-3 | TRBV6-5 | CASSRGGNTIYF
TRBJ2-7 | TRBV14 | CASSPSLQGYEQYF
TRBJ2-1 | TRBV6-1 | CASSETGALYNEQFF
TRBJ2-5 | TRBV6-5 | CASRTTGETQYF
TRBJ2-3 | TRBV18 | CASSTSGGPDTQYF
TRBJ2-7 | TRBV30 | CAWAYRPRGEQYF
TRBJ1-6 | TRBV6-4 | CASAASGQGGSPLHF
TRBJ1-4 | TRBV5-1 | CASSPETVNEKLFF
TRBJ1-3 | TRBV19 | CASKFGGSGNTIYF
TRBJ2-5 | TRBV11-2 | CASSLRVAGGVQETQYF
TRBJ2-3 | TRBV6-2/TRBV6-3 | CASSYGTGGTDTQYF
TRBJ1-2 | TRBV30 | CAWSVHVGGSDGYTF
TRBJ1-1 | TRBV5-1 | CASSLEGHAEAFF
TRBJ1-5 | TRBV6-5 | CASSLGSQPQHF
TRBJ2-5 | TRBV15 | CATSRDTSGGAGETQYF